This TCR beta chain emerged from a study of esophageal squamous cell carcinoma under preoperative chemotherapy (dated by TCRdb to 2016 to 2018). At the level of the whole study: The study profiled TCR repertoires of both peripheral blood T cells and tumor-infiltrating lymphocytes. The study assessed how paclitaxel-nedaplatin chemotherapy affected T-cell receptor repertoires in patients with esophageal squamous cell carcinoma. The cohort comprised five patients with primary esophageal squamous cell carcinoma. Repertoires from samples taken before paclitaxel-nedaplatin therapy were compared with repertoires from samples taken after paclitaxel-nedaplatin therapy. Study-level results and caveats: Immediate and substantial changes in clonotype frequency were induced by paclitaxel-nedaplatin therapy, and contraction rather than amplification was more likely to be observed among abundant clones. Post-treatment tumor-infiltrating lymphocytes appeared to be derived in part from peripheral T cells migrating into the tumor, rather than solely from local clonal changes. A significant increase in TCR diversity was observed in peripheral T cells after chemotherapy, whereas no such increase was observed in tumor-infiltrating lymphocytes. The cohort was small, with only a few patients with esophageal squamous cell carcinoma analyzed.

Turning to this clonotype: The antigen it binds to is not known. No base-level quality is on record; no much larger clone is a single base apart.

The time point label of this sample denotes: before preoperative PTX-NDP chemotherapy. Paclitaxel-nedaplatin was administered to patients as preoperative chemotherapy before surgery. Library creation used PCR. Instrument used: HiSeq X Ten. TCR repertoires were characterized by high-throughput sequencing. In TCRdb, the public reads were trimmed at Q25 with fastp and aligned with MiXCR, with productive beta chains retained. Rows with a matching CDR3 protein are joined into one entry that keeps the most common DNA and genes. This sample has some 16,000 distinct CDR3 sequences in its table, and 60% of those were observed once. The top ten clonotypes cover around 50% of the sample. The CDR3 has 13 amino acids, counting the end cysteine and phenylalanine. Here the CDR3 DNA is all that survives: 39 bases in frame from base 1. V was cut back by 8 bases and J by 5 bases, leaving a gap of 12 bases between them.

The origin of this receptor is a human donor with esophageal squamous cell carcinoma. The donor label of this sample is uncertain. The V and J genes are TRBV12-3 or TRBV12-4 and TRBJ2-2, and possibly TRBD2, on 6 matching bases. Sampling took place from a patient given preoperative chemotherapy. The nucleotide sequence reads as follows: TGTGCCAGCTCTGCGGGGCGAACCGGGGAGCTGTTTTTT. This encodes CASSAGRTGELFF.